Given below is one TCR beta chain in context. Its antigen is unknown. V was pared by 3 bases and J by 10 bases, with 15 bases between. The germline V gene encodes CDR1 SGHAT and CDR2 FQDESV (reference sequence). This CDR3 has 13 amino acids. The sample originates from a study of cytomegalovirus exposure and HLA in healthy donors. Across the study: The same platform was used for the 90 to 150 validation repertoires as for the 666 first-cohort repertoires, as reported in a later analysis. Study findings and constraints: Cytomegalovirus status was reportedly diagnosed by the classifier with high specificity and sensitivity. Researchers catalogued roughly 170 TCR beta chains as cytomegalovirus-associated.

The assay was immunoSEQ multiplex PCR, and TCRdb's table has in-frame clones only and misses some. The data contain approximately 180,000 clones, roughly 88% of them singletons. The rearrangement uses TRBV11-1 and TRBJ1-1, with D possibly being TRBD1 (6 bases). The sequence came from a woman aged 18-35 years in good health and CMV-seronegative. The source material was PBMCs. The CDR3, as DNA: TGTGCCAGCAGCTTTGCAGGGGAAGAGTCAGCTTTCTTT. Its protein is CASSFAGEESAFF.